Listed here are 30 T cell receptor beta chains from one sample, sequenced in a study of blood T cell repertoires in COVID-19. The data were produced by immunoSEQ multiplex PCR, yet TCRdb's version contains in-frame clones alone and is incomplete. The top ten clones hold 0.95% of a sample with under 200,000 clones, around 81% of them seen once. The sample taken for sequencing was peripheral blood. The receptors stem from a man aged 60 to 75 with COVID-19, enrolled during active disease.

V is TRBV4-1 and J is TRBJ2-1; possibly TRBD1 for D (5 bases). This CDR3 has 15 amino acids. Germline loops: CDR1 MGHRA, CDR2 YSYEKL. The V and J ends lost 0 bases and 9 bases respectively, with 15 bases between them. The CDR3 reads CASSQEGRVFGEQFF. In DNA, the CDR3 is TGCGCCAGCAGCCAAGAGGGCAGGGTGTTTGGTGAGCAGTTCTTC.

The CDR3 DNA reads TGCGCCAGCAGCTTGGCCGGGGCGGCCGGGCGGGGCACTGAAGCTTTCTTT. It codes for CASSLAGAAGRGTEAFF. The chain is built from TRBV5-1 and TRBJ1-1; weak D call: TRBD1 (5 bases). V was clipped by 0 bases and J by 4 bases, with 19 bases between them. This CDR3 contains 17 residues. Germline CDR1 reads SGHRS; CDR2 reads YFSETQ. Variable domain in full (rest from reference TRBV5-1 and TRBJ1-1): KAGVTQTPRYLIKTRGQQVTLSCSPISGHRSVSWYQQTPGQGLQFLFEYFSETQRNKGNFPGRFSGRQFSNSRSEMNVSTLELGDSALYLCASSLAGAAGRGTEAFFGQGTRLTVV.

The chain carries TRBV27 and TRBJ2-2; D is possibly TRBD1 (5 bases). V was trimmed by 7 bases and J by 0 bases, leaving 12 bases between them. The CDR3 totals 15 residues. Germline V lookup: CDR1 MNHEY, CDR2 SMNVEV (reference sequence). The CDR3 loop reads CASKRTPANTGELFF. As DNA, the CDR3 is TGTGCCAGCAAACGGACACCCGCGAACACCGGGGAGCTGTTTTTT.

This chain connects TRBV28 to TRBJ1-4, with D perhaps TRBD1 (6 bases). The germline gives CDR1 MDHEN, CDR2 SYDVKM. The V end lost 6 bases, the J end lost 12 bases, and 23 bases lay between the germline ends. The length of the CDR3 is 15 residues. The CDR3 reads CASRNPQGSPLELFF. The CDR3 bases are TGTGCCAGCAGGAATCCTCAGGGGAGCCCGCTGGAACTGTTTTTT.

The chain has TRBV4-1 and TRBJ1-1; tentative D call: TRBD1 (5 bases). This CDR3 is 15 amino acids long. Trimming cost V 0 bases and J 7 bases, with 15 bases left between them. The germline V gene encodes CDR1 MGHRA and CDR2 YSYEKL. CDR3 nucleotide sequence: TGCGCCAGCAGCCAAGATGTAAGTACGGGGGATGAAGCTTTCTTT. Its translation is CASSQDVSTGDEAFF.

V is TRBV7-2 and J is TRBJ2-3, with 13 positions matching TRBD2. The germline gives CDR1 SGHTA, CDR2 FQGNSA. CDR3 size: 17 residues. V trimming: 1 base; J trimming: 6 bases; junction bases outside the gene matches: 7. The CDR3 loop reads CASSLEGRLAGGDTQYF. Here the CDR3 DNA reads TGTGCCAGCAGCTTAGAAGGTAGACTAGCGGGAGGTGATACGCAGTATTTT.

J is TRBJ1-1 and V is TRBV7-9; unclear D gene. Germline CDR1 and CDR2: SEHNR and FQNEAQ (reference sequence). There are 15 residues in the CDR3. V was shortened by 2 bases and J by 4 bases, with 14 bases between the two germline ends. This CDR3 reads CASSLIRGYPTEAFF. CDR3 bases: TGTGCCAGCAGCTTAATCCGAGGTTACCCCACTGAAGCTTTCTTT.

This chain links TRBV21-1 with TRBJ2-6; no check of the table's D call, TRBD1, against the DNA was made. TRBV21-1 is recorded as a pseudogene. The CDR3 length is 17 residues. The CDR3 coding sequence is TGTGCCAGCAGAAGATGTCTACAGCAAAGTCGGGCCAACGTCCTGACTTTC. Encoded protein: CASRRCLQQSRANVLTF.

Points on this clone: Other DNA sequences from this sample encode an identical CDR3 as well. The V call is TRBV2, the J call TRBJ1-3; TRBD1 agrees at 9 bases. CDR1 and CDR2 from the germline V gene are SNHLY and FYNNEI. This CDR3 contains 16 residues. J was trimmed by 1 base and V by 3 bases; bases with no gene match: 4. For the CDR3, the DNA is TGTGCCAGCAGTGAGGGACAGGGTAATTCTGGAAACACCATATATTTT. This encodes CASSEGQGNSGNTIYF. Full variable domain (rest looked up from reference TRBV2 and TRBJ1-3): EPEVTQTPSHQVTQMGQEVILRCVPISNHLYFYWYRQILGQKVEFLVSFYNNEISEKSEIFDDQFSVERPDGSNFTLKIRSTKLEDSAMYFCASSEGQGNSGNTIYFGEGSWLTVV.

This sequence joins TRBV5-1 and TRBJ1-2; TRBD1 aligns across 8 bases. CDR3 size: 13 residues. V trimming: 4 bases; J trimming: 8 bases; junction bases outside the gene matches: 7. CDR1 and CDR2 (germline): SGHRS, YFSETQ. The CDR3 loop is CASSPPGGEGYTF. The CDR3 DNA is TGCGCCAGCAGCCCCCCAGGGGGCGAGGGCTACACCTTC. Combining the CDR3 with reference TRBV5-1 and TRBJ1-2 gives the whole variable domain KAGVTQTPRYLIKTRGQQVTLSCSPISGHRSVSWYQQTPGQGLQFLFEYFSETQRNKGNFPGRFSGRQFSNSRSEMNVSTLELGDSALYLCASSPPGGEGYTFGSGTRLTVV.

The genes are TRBV6-2 or TRBV6-3 and TRBJ1-6; no reliable D call. V was trimmed by 2 bases and J by 10 bases, leaving 12 bases between them. CDR1 is MNHEY, CDR2 SVGEGT, per germline. The CDR3 sequence is 14 residues long. CDR3 loop: CASSYSAGGSPLHF. CDR3 nucleotides: TGTGCCAGCAGTTACAGTGCGGGAGGATCACCCCTCCACTTT.

The rearrangement uses TRBV2 and TRBJ1-6; a possible D gene is TRBD1 (5 bases). Germline assignment: CDR1 SNHLY and CDR2 FYNNEI. Trimming took off 4 bases at V and 0 bases at J, with 22 bases between the two ends. The CDR3 covers 20 residues. The CDR3 is CASSVVVSRTRSSYNSPLHF. Here the CDR3 DNA reads TGTGCCAGCAGTGTTGTGGTATCGCGGACACGGAGCTCCTATAATTCACCCCTCCACTTT.

This rearrangement joins TRBV5-1 to TRBJ1-1; D is unresolved. This CDR3 contains 16 residues. Germline CDR1 and CDR2: SGHRS and YFSETQ. V lost 0 bases, J lost 1 base, and 13 bases lay in between. The CDR3 nucleotides are TGCGCCAGCAGCTTGGATGGGAGTTGGGGGAACACTGAAGCTTTCTTT. Its translation: CASSLDGSWGNTEAFF.

This sequence joins TRBV6-6 and TRBJ2-7, with D perhaps matching TRBD1 (5 bases). From germline, CDR1 is MNHNY and CDR2 SVGAGI (reference sequence). V was shortened by 5 bases and J by 2 bases, with 7 bases between the two germline ends. The CDR3 is made up of 12 amino acids. The CDR3 reads CASSRTPYEQYF. CDR3 DNA sequence: TGTGCCAGCAGTCGGACACCCTACGAGCAGTACTTC.

This clone was observed a single time. The chain combines TRBV6-4 with TRBJ2-2; 8 positions agree with TRBD1. V was pared by 4 bases and J by 7 bases, with 8 bases of the junction left unmatched. Germline V gene sequence: CDR1 MRHNA, CDR2 SNTAGT. CDR3 length equals 15 residues. CDR3 residues: CASSVSAGGGGELFF. As DNA, the CDR3 is TGTGCCAGCAGTGTCAGCGCAGGGGGCGGCGGGGAGCTGTTTTTT.

The genes are TRBV6-5 and TRBJ1-5; D gene uncertain. The CDR3 sequence is 13 residues long. Germline V gene data show CDR1 as MNHEY and CDR2 as SVGAGI. Trimming shortened V by 6 bases and J by 1 base, and 7 bases separated the two germline ends. The CDR3, as DNA: TGTGCCAGCAGATTGCAGAGCAATCAGCCCCAGCATTTT. Translation gives CASRLQSNQPQHF.

This rearrangement joins TRBV19 to TRBJ2-3; no firm D call. From germline, CDR1 is LNHDA and CDR2 SQIVND (reference sequence). V was clipped by 6 bases and J by 7 bases, with 11 bases between them. This CDR3 has 12 residues. CDR3 region: CASRRLAHTQYF. The CDR3 DNA reads TGTGCCAGTAGGCGACTGGCCCATACGCAGTATTTT.

The chain uses TRBV7-2 and TRBJ2-1, with TRBD1 matching 9 bases. Per germline, CDR1 SGHTA and CDR2 FQGNSA. J was trimmed by 10 bases and V by 4 bases; bases with no gene match: 5. The CDR3 runs to 13 residues. Here the CDR3 DNA reads TGTGCCAGCAGCTCACGGACAGGGGACGAGCAGTTCTTC. Amino acids: CASSSRTGDEQFF.

The chain employs TRBV5-1 and TRBJ1-2; 7 nucleotides agree with TRBD1. This CDR3 has 15 amino acids. V shed 0 bases, J shed 9 bases, and the junction held 11 bases outside the gene matches. The germline CDR1 and CDR2 sequences are SGHRS and YFSETQ. The CDR3 region has the DNA TGCGCCAGCAGCTTGGACGGGACAGCGCTGGGGAGCTACACCTTC. Its translation: CASSLDGTALGSYTF.

The chain uses TRBV5-1 and TRBJ2-3, with TRBD1 matching over 7 bases. V was clipped by 3 bases and J by 5 bases; unmatched bases: 6. CDR1 is SGHRS and CDR2 is YFSETQ in the germline V gene. CDR3 length: 14 amino acids. CDR3 nucleotide sequence: TGCGCCAGCAGCTCGACAGGGTTCGTAGATACGCAGTATTTT. Its protein is CASSSTGFVDTQYF.

The chain links TRBV18 to TRBJ2-6; 8 bases align to TRBD1. The CDR3 spans 18 residues. CDR1 and CDR2 (germline): KGHSH, LQKENI. Trimming at V came to 2 bases and at J to 0 bases, leaving 6 bases not matched to a gene. CDR3 sequence reads: CASSPGETGASGANVLTF. Here the CDR3 DNA reads TGTGCCAGCTCACCAGGGGAGACAGGGGCCTCTGGGGCCAACGTCCTGACTTTC.

The rearrangement uses TRBV5-1 and TRBJ2-2; possibly TRBD1 for D (6 bases). In germline, CDR1 is SGHRS, CDR2 YFSETQ. V lost 4 bases and J 6 bases, leaving 25 bases between the germline ends. The CDR3 has 18 residues. CDR3 residues: CASSPGTRTSLLAGELFF. The CDR3 DNA reads TGCGCCAGCAGCCCAGGGACAAGGACGAGCCTTTTAGCCGGGGAGCTGTTTTTT.

This clone was seen once. This chain's CDR3 is CSYGTAEKSYTF. The CDR3 region has the DNA TGCAGCTACGGGACAGCTGAAAAAAGCTACACCTTC. The V gene is TRBV29-1, the J gene TRBJ1-2; 7 bases match TRBD1. The CDR3 covers 12 residues. Germline trimming cut 8 bases from V and 9 bases from J; bases unmatched to any gene: 12. Germline CDR1 reads SQVTM; CDR2 reads ANQGSEA.

The genes are TRBV27 and TRBJ2-3; 8 nucleotides agree with TRBD1. J lost 5 bases, V lost 5 bases, and 9 bases had no gene match. CDR1 is MNHEY and CDR2 is SMNVEV in the germline V gene (reference sequence). This CDR3 is built from 15 residues. Written as DNA, the CDR3 is TGTGCCAGCAGTACCACCAGGGGGCCCGGAGATACGCAGTATTTT. Translating it yields CASSTTRGPGDTQYF.

V and J are TRBV5-1 and TRBJ1-1, with a weak D call TRBD1 (5 bases). Germline V gene data show CDR1 as SGHRS and CDR2 as YFSETQ. V was clipped by 0 bases and J by 8 bases, with 14 bases between them. This CDR3 spans 14 amino acids. The CDR3 loop is CASSLAPQDGEAFF. Written as DNA, the CDR3 is TGCGCCAGCAGCTTGGCCCCACAGGACGGAGAAGCTTTCTTT.

The V call is TRBV27, the J call TRBJ1-2; 7 bases agree with TRBD1. The CDR3 contains 14 residues. Germline lookup yields CDR1 MNHEY and CDR2 SMNVEV (reference sequence). With 2 bases clipped from V and 2 bases from J, the junction kept 2 bases outside the gene matches. In DNA, the CDR3 is TGTGCCAGCAGTTTAGCCAGGGGGAACTATGGCTACACCTTC. This codes for CASSLARGNYGYTF.

V gene TRBV6-6 combines with J gene TRBJ2-7, with TRBD2 as a possible D gene (5 bases). Germline loops: CDR1 MNHNY, CDR2 SVGAGI (reference sequence). The CDR3 has 13 amino acids. Between the trimmed V and J ends, which lost 6 bases and 3 bases, there was a span of 12 bases. The CDR3 coding sequence is TGTGCCAGCAGACCGGGGAGTCTCTACGAGCAGTACTTC. This translates into CASRPGSLYEQYF.

DNA of the CDR3: TGTGCCAGCAGTGACTCTGGGACAGGGGGCACTTCACCCCTCCACTTT. It codes for CASSDSGTGGTSPLHF. The rearrangement joins TRBV6-4 to TRBJ1-6, with TRBD1 identical over 12 bases. The CDR3 extends over 16 amino acids. Germline V lookup: CDR1 MRHNA, CDR2 SNTAGT. V gave up 0 bases and J gave up 9 bases; unmatched junction bases: 3.

This clone was found a few times. This chain joins TRBV6-5 and TRBJ2-5; TRBD1 might be the D (5 bases). The CDR3 is 13 residues long. V gave up 7 bases and J gave up 5 bases, with 14 bases separating them. In germline, CDR1 is MNHEY, CDR2 SVGAGI. CDR3 nucleotide sequence: TGTGCCAGCATGGGGCCTTTGGAGGAGACCCAGTACTTC. Translating it yields CASMGPLEETQYF.

A remark on this clone: The junction departs from germline at one end; a sequencing error may be responsible. The V and J genes are TRBV28 and TRBJ1-5, with D possibly matching TRBD1 (6 bases). This CDR3 has 13 residues. The V gene's germline CDR1 is MDHEN and CDR2 SYDVKM. For the CDR3, the DNA is TGTGCCAGCGGTTTGGGAGGGGGTCAGCCCCAGCATTTT. Translated: CASGLGGGQPQHF.